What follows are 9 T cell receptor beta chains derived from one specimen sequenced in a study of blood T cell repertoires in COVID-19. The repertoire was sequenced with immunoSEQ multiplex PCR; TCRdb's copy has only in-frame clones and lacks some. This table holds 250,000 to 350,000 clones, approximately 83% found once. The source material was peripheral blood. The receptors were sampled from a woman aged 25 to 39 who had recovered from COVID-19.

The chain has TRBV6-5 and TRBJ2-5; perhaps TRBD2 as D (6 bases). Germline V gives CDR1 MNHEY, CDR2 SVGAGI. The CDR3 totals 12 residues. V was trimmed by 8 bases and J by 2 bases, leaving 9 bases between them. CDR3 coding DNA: TGTGCCAGCCGGGCGGGGCAAGAGACCCAGTACTTC. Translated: CASRAGQETQYF.

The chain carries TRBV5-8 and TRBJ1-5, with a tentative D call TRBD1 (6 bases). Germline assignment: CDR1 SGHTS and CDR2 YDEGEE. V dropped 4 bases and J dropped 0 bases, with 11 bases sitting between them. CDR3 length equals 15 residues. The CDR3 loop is CASSPGHSSNQPQHF. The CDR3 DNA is TGTGCCAGCAGCCCGGGACATTCTAGCAATCAGCCCCAGCATTTT.

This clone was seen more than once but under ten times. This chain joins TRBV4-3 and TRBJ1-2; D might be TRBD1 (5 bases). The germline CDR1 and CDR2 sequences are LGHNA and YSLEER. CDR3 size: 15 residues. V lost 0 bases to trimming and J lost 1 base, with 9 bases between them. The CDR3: CASSQDLGDNYGYTF. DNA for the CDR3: TGCGCCAGCAGCCAAGACCTAGGGGATAACTATGGCTACACCTTC.

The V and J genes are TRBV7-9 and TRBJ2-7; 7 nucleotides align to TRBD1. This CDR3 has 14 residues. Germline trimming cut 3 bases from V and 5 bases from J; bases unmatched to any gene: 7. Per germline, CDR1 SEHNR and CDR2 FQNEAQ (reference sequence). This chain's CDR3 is CASSFLSGGHEQYF. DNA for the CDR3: TGTGCCAGCAGCTTCCTGTCAGGGGGTCACGAGCAGTACTTC.

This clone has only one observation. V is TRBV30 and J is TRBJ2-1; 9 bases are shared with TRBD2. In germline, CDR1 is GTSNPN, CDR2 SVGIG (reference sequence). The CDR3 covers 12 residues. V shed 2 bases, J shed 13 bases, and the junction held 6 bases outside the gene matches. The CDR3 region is CAWSSTGTSQFF. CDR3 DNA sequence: TGTGCCTGGAGTTCGACCGGGACTAGCCAGTTCTTC.

The CDR3 sequence is CASSVSGGYGYTF. CDR3 DNA: TGTGCCAGCAGCGTATCGGGAGGCTATGGCTACACCTTC. The gene calls are TRBV9 and TRBJ1-2; D is uncertain. CDR3 length: 13 residues. Germline V gene lookup returns CDR1 SGDLS and CDR2 YYNGEE. Trimming cost V 1 base and J 4 bases, with 8 bases left between them.

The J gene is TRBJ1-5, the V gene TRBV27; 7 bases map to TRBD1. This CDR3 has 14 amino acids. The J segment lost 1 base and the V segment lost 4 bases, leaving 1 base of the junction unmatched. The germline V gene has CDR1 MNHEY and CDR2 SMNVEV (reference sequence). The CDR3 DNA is TGTGCCAGCAGTTGGGGACAGAGCAATCAGCCCCAGCATTTT. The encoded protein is CASSWGQSNQPQHF.

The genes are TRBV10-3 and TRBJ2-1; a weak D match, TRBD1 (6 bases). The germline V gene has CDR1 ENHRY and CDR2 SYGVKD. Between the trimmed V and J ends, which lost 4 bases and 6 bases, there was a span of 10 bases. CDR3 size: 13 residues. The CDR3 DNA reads TGTGCCATCAGTGGGCCAGGGGTCAATGAGCAGTTCTTC. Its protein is CAISGPGVNEQFF.

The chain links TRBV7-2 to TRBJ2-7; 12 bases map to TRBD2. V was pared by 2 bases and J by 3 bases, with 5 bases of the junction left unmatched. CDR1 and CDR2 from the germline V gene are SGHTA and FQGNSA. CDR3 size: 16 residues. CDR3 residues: CASSLSASGGVYEQYF. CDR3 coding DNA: TGTGCCAGCAGCTTATCCGCTAGCGGGGGGGTCTACGAGCAGTACTTC. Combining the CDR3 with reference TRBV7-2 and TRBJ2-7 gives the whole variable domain GAGVSQSPSNKVTEKGKDVELRCDPISGHTALYWYRQSLGQGLEFLIYFQGNSAPDKSGLPSDRFSAERTGGSVSTLTIQRTQQEDSAVYLCASSLSASGGVYEQYFGPGTRLTVT.